The rows below give T cell receptor beta chains drawn from one sample of a study of blood T cells in healthy people across ages. MiXCR, run by TCRdb on the 5' RACE reads, gives a single entry per CDR3 protein. The data show more than 800,000 distinct CDR3 sequences, 25% to 30% seen once. The source material was blood. The receptors stem from a woman older than 75 in good health. Both conserved end residues are part of each CDR3. The D gene is left open where the match is weak. Expanded clones get a size class; other rows say once, few or many, or leave the size out.

v_call,d_call,j_call,clone_size,cdr3_aa,cdr3_nt
TRBV20-1,NA,TRBJ2-7,many,CSARDSESLSYEQYF,TGCAGTGCTAGAGATTCGGAATCCTTGTCCTACGAGCAGTACTTC
TRBV6-5,TRBD1,TRBJ2-5,many,CASRPPRTGGRETQYF,TGTGCCAGCAGACCACCGAGGACAGGGGGGCGGGAGACCCAGTACTTC
TRBV12-3/TRBV12-4,NA,TRBJ2-1,many,CASSLKLHGEQFF,TGTGCCAGCAGTTTAAAGCTGCACGGGGAGCAGTTCTTC
TRBV7-2,NA,TRBJ2-2,few,CASSPPGRVGRLTGELFF,TGTGCCAGCAGCCCCCCCGGACGGGTCGGCAGGCTCACCGGGGAGCTGTTTTTT
TRBV11-3,NA,TRBJ2-5,NA,CASSLEGQVLYNEQYF,TGTGCCAGCTCACTCGAGGGGCAGGTGCTCTACAATGAGCAGTACTTC
TRBV6-5,TRBD1,TRBJ2-1,many,CASSFKFPGGRGEQFF,TGTGCCAGCAGTTTTAAATTCCCAGGGGGCCGGGGCGAGCAGTTCTTC
TRBV20-1,NA,TRBJ2-3,many,CSARTIRLGGLGSDTQYF,TGCAGTGCTAGAACTATAAGGCTAGGCGGGCTGGGTTCAGATACGCAGTATTTT
TRBV12-3/TRBV12-4,NA,TRBJ1-2,many,CASSRDGTLYRYTF,TGTGCCAGCAGTAGGGACGGCACTTTATACCGCTACACCTTC
TRBV12-3/TRBV12-4,TRBD1,TRBJ1-2,few,CANRMTGRGPYGYTF,TGTGCCAACAGGATGACAGGGAGAGGGCCCTATGGCTACACCTTC
TRBV11-2,NA,TRBJ2-5,NA,CASSPETGVETQYF,TGTGCCAGCAGCCCGGAGACGGGGGTGGAGACCCAGTACTTC
TRBV11-2,NA,TRBJ1-1,NA,CASSLVLAGGTEAFF,TGTGCCAGCAGCTTAGTTCTGGCGGGGGGCACTGAAGCTTTCTTT
TRBV15,TRBD1,TRBJ1-5,many,CATSRDLARGNQPQHF,TGTGCCACCAGCAGAGATCTCGCCAGGGGGAATCAGCCCCAGCATTTT
TRBV18,NA,TRBJ2-5,many,CASSRGSETQYF,TGTGCCAGCAGCCGGGGGTCCGAGACCCAGTACTTC
TRBV28,NA,TRBJ2-3,few,CVSSPSPSTPSTDTQYF,TGTGTCAGCAGTCCCTCCCCCTCTACTCCCTCCACAGATACGCAGTATTTT
TRBV18,NA,TRBJ2-3,NA,CASSPWGPDTQYF,TGTGCCAGCTCACCCTGGGGCCCAGATACGCAGTATTTT
TRBV6-2/TRBV6-3,TRBD1,TRBJ1-2,many,CASSRGQGYGYTF,TGTGCCAGCAGCCGGGGACAGGGCTATGGCTACACCTTC
TRBV14,NA,TRBJ2-7,many,CASSYGFGYEQYF,TGTGCCAGCAGCTATGGTTTTGGCTACGAGCAGTACTTC
TRBV4-3,TRBD1,TRBJ2-6,many,CASSSGTGGAGANVLTF,TGCGCCAGCAGCTCTGGGACAGGGGGCGCTGGGGCCAACGTCCTGACTTTC
TRBV5-1,TRBD1,TRBJ2-1,many,CASSYRTGADQFF,TGCGCCAGCAGCTACCGGACAGGGGCCGACCAGTTCTTC
TRBV12-3/TRBV12-4,TRBD1,TRBJ2-5,NA,CASTSRDRGYQETQYF,TGTGCCAGCACTTCCCGGGACAGGGGATATCAAGAGACCCAGTACTTC
TRBV7-2,NA,TRBJ2-1,many,CASSLEQVRYNEQFF,TGTGCCAGCAGCTTAGAGCAGGTCAGGTACAATGAGCAGTTCTTC
TRBV25-1,NA,TRBJ1-1,NA,CASSEYGQSTEAFF,TGTGCCAGCAGTGAATATGGGCAGAGCACTGAAGCTTTCTTT
TRBV21-1,NA,TRBJ2-7,many,CASSTDRALGGDYYEQYF,TGTGCCAGCAGCACCGACAGGGCCCTCGGGGGGGATTACTACGAGCAGTACTTC
TRBV20-1,NA,TRBJ2-5,few,CSARDGTRRQETQYF,TGCAGTGCTAGAGACGGGACTCGGCGGCAGGAGACCCAGTACTTC
TRBV24-1,NA,TRBJ2-4,many,CATSESGIQYF,TGTGCCACCAGTGAGTCGGGCATTCAGTACTTC
TRBV7-2,TRBD2,TRBJ2-7,few,CASSLSSGAGGREQYF,TGTGCCAGCAGCTTATCATCAGGAGCGGGAGGGCGCGAGCAGTACTTC